The 5 T cell receptor beta chains in this list originate from one sample, sequenced in a study of blood T cell repertoires in COVID-19. Sequencing used immunoSEQ multiplex PCR; TCRdb keeps in-frame clones, though not all of them. The sample yields some 250,000 clones, about nine tenths seen once. The material sequenced was PBMCs or T cells enriched from blood (not recorded which). These receptors were taken from a man younger than 35 who had recovered from COVID-19.

The rearrangement links TRBV28 to TRBJ1-4; 7 positions match TRBD1. The CDR3 spans 14 residues. Germline CDR1 reads MDHEN; CDR2 reads SYDVKM. V was pared by 4 bases and J by 5 bases, with 4 bases of the junction left unmatched. Written as DNA, the CDR3 is TGTGCCAGCAGTTCGGGACAGCTAAATGAAAAACTGTTTTTT. Encoded protein: CASSSGQLNEKLFF.

The V gene is TRBV6-1, the J gene TRBJ1-1; D is possibly TRBD1 (5 bases). In germline, CDR1 is MNHNS, CDR2 SASEGT. V was pared by 2 bases and J by 4 bases, with 14 bases between. The CDR3 covers 15 residues. CDR3 sequence: CASSEWAWGGTEAFF. CDR3 nucleotide sequence: TGTGCCAGCAGTGAATGGGCATGGGGGGGCACTGAAGCTTTCTTT.

Here the CDR3 reads CASSLDRGMSGELFF. The CDR3 nucleotides are TGTGCCAGCAGCTTGGACAGGGGAATGTCCGGGGAGCTGTTTTTT. V usage is TRBV7-9 and J usage is TRBJ2-2; the match to TRBD1 covers 9 bases. Germline CDR1 SEHNR, CDR2 FQNEAQ (reference sequence). V lost 3 bases to trimming and J lost 6 bases; unmatched junction nucleotides: 5. This CDR3 has 15 residues.

In DNA, the CDR3 is TGTGCCAGCAGCCCCCGATCCTCCCAGGTCTCTGGAAACACCATATATTTT. Translating it yields CASSPRSSQVSGNTIYF. The rearrangement links TRBV7-8 to TRBJ1-3; D is ambiguous. The CDR3 consists of 17 residues. The germline V gene encodes CDR1 SGHVS and CDR2 FQNEAQ. Trimming pared 5 bases from V and 0 bases from J, leaving 17 bases between.

V usage is TRBV5-1 and J usage is TRBJ2-3; 13 bases are shared with TRBD2. V lost 4 bases, J lost 0 bases, and 5 bases stayed unmatched. The CDR3 is 17 residues long. Per the germline V gene, CDR1 is SGHRS and CDR2 is YFSETQ. Here the CDR3 DNA reads TGCGCCAGCAGCACCAGGACTAGCGGGGGTAGCACAGATACGCAGTATTTT. Its translation is CASSTRTSGGSTDTQYF.